This T cell receptor (beta chain) appears in the sequencing data of a study of blood T cell repertoires in COVID-19. Across the study: Samples of COVID-19 (acute and convalescent) were obtained from the United States, Italy and Spain.

This CDR3 is built from 17 residues. CDR1 is SQVTM, CDR2 ANQGSEA, per germline. With 3 bases clipped from V and 2 bases from J, the junction kept 15 bases outside the gene matches. Participant-reported clinical history was the basis for cohort assignment. Authors' methods: Amplifying reference gene primers gave estimates of nucleated cell counts. Only in-frame clones appear in the TCRdb table, and some are missing; sequencing was by immunoSEQ multiplex PCR. V and J calls and clone size are as listed in that table; D and trimming were resolved from the DNA. The table lists approximately 310,000 clones, 85% of them singletons. The sample holds one count of this clone.

J is TRBJ2-7 and V is TRBV29-1; 8 positions agree with TRBD2. This receptor was obtained from a woman aged 25 to 39 who had been exposed to COVID-19. The sequenced sample was PBMCs or T cells enriched from blood (not recorded which). The CDR3 DNA reads as TGCAGCGTTGAGACGGGTCTTGGTGGAGCGGGGGCCTACGAGCAGTACTTC. Its translation is CSVETGLGGAGAYEQYF.